These 11 T cell receptor beta chains came from one sample sequenced in a study of T cell responses to AZD1222 COVID-19 vaccine. The protocol was immunoSEQ multiplex PCR, while the TCRdb copy is restricted to in-frame clones and leaves out a portion. The table records over 150,000 clones, 88% of them present only once. This material consisted of peripheral blood, taken on day 0 of AZD1222 vaccination. The receptor set was obtained from an adult in good health.

The genes are TRBV5-4 and TRBJ1-1; D gene unclear. V dropped 3 bases and J dropped 7 bases, with 7 bases sitting between them. The CDR3 covers 11 residues. CDR1 is SGHNT, CDR2 YYREEE, per germline (reference sequence). CDR3 protein: CASSWQDEAFF. DNA for the CDR3: TGTGCCAGCAGCTGGCAGGATGAAGCTTTCTTT.

The gene calls are TRBV9 and TRBJ1-6, with 8 bases that match TRBD1. CDR1 and CDR2 (germline): SGDLS, YYNGEE. Trimming took 2 bases from V and 7 from J; bases not matched to a gene: 2. This CDR3 is built from 14 residues. The CDR3 DNA reads TGTGCCAGCAGCGTGACAGGGGAGAATTCACCCCTCCACTTT. Translating gives CASSVTGENSPLHF.

This chain uses TRBV6-2 or TRBV6-3 with TRBJ2-7; unclear D gene. The V gene lost 3 bases and the J gene lost 7 bases, with 16 bases spanning the gap. The germline gives CDR1 MNHEY, CDR2 SVGEGT. There are 14 residues in the CDR3. CDR3 amino acids: CASSYEIPRREQYF. The CDR3 DNA reads TGTGCCAGCAGTTATGAAATTCCCCGCCGGGAGCAGTACTTC.

The gene calls are TRBV27 and TRBJ2-2; D is possibly TRBD1 (6 bases). V lost 2 bases and J 1 base, leaving 14 bases between the germline ends. Germline V CDR1 and CDR2: MNHEY, SMNVEV (reference sequence). CDR3 length equals 17 residues. This chain's CDR3 is CASSLGRGFGNTGELFF. CDR3 nucleotides: TGTGCCAGCAGTTTAGGCAGGGGCTTTGGGAACACCGGGGAGCTGTTTTTT.

The rearrangement joins TRBV7-2 to TRBJ1-5, with D tentatively TRBD1 (5 bases). Trimming took off 5 bases at V and 2 bases at J, with 16 bases between the two ends. Looked up from germline, CDR1 is SGHTA and CDR2 is FQGNSA. CDR3 size: 16 residues. CDR3 bases: TGTGCCAGCAGCCGGGACGGCGGGGGGGGCAATCAGCCCCAGCATTTT. Protein sequence: CASSRDGGGGNQPQHF.

The chain links TRBV6-2 or TRBV6-3 to TRBJ1-4; D not resolved. The germline CDR1 and CDR2 sequences are MNHEY and SVGEGT. CDR3 size: 13 residues. V lost 5 bases to trimming and J lost 4 bases, with 8 bases between them. The CDR3, as DNA: TGTGCCAGCAGTCAGGCCTTTAATGAAAAACTGTTTTTT. As protein: CASSQAFNEKLFF.

This chain connects TRBV7-9 to TRBJ2-2; 8 positions match TRBD2. CDR1 SEHNR and CDR2 FQNEAQ come from the germline V gene (reference sequence). Trimming took 0 bases from V and 2 from J; bases not matched to a gene: 8. This CDR3 has 18 amino acids. DNA of the CDR3: TGTGCCAGCAGCTTAGCGTCGAGCGGGGGCCCTAACACCGGGGAGCTGTTTTTT. This sequence encodes CASSLASSGGPNTGELFF.

The rearrangement joins TRBV30 to TRBJ1-5; 9 bases fit TRBD1. CDR1 is GTSNPN and CDR2 is SVGIG in the germline V gene (reference sequence). CDR3 length: 15 residues. V lost 1 base, J lost 5 bases, and 6 bases stayed unmatched. CDR3 sequence reads: CAWSAAGQGHQPQHF. DNA for the CDR3: TGTGCCTGGAGTGCTGCTGGACAGGGGCATCAGCCCCAGCATTTT.

The chain employs TRBV29-1 and TRBJ2-2, with unresolved D. The CDR3 spans 15 residues. Germline loops: CDR1 SQVTM, CDR2 ANQGSEA. The ends were cut back, 7 bases at V and 5 bases at J, with 20 bases in the middle. CDR3 DNA: TGCAGCGCCTCCGAGAGGTCCCCGCGGACCGGGGAGCTGTTTTTT. This gives the protein CSASERSPRTGELFF.

The genes are TRBV5-1 and TRBJ1-4; maybe TRBD1 (6 bases). The V gene's germline CDR1 is SGHRS and CDR2 YFSETQ. Trimming took 6 bases from V and 0 from J, leaving 24 bases between them. This CDR3 spans 19 amino acids. CDR3 amino acids: CASTMGRAGANPTNEKLFF. DNA for the CDR3: TGCGCCAGCACCATGGGCCGCGCAGGGGCCAACCCAACTAATGAAAAACTGTTTTTT.

V and J are TRBV5-5 and TRBJ2-5; TRBD1 might be the D (6 bases). The CDR3 covers 13 residues. Germline V gene data show CDR1 as SGHKS and CDR2 as YYEKEE (reference sequence). Trimming removed 2 bases at V and 4 bases at J, with 9 bases between. The CDR3 region is CASSFRGVETQYF. As DNA, the CDR3 is TGTGCCAGCAGCTTCAGGGGCGTAGAGACCCAGTACTTC.